Reported below is one T cell receptor (beta chain). Authors' processing steps: Nucleated cell number was recorded as an estimate derived from reference gene primer amplification. Produced via immunoSEQ multiplex PCR; TCRdb's table is partial and in-frame only. The V and J calls and the clone size are those of that table, but D and trimming were determined from the DNA. The table has fewer than 200,000 clones, almost 80% seen once; the top ten hold approximately 26%. The data were taken from a study of blood T cell repertoires in COVID-19. Study in general: Sites across the United States, Italy and Spain contributed samples from acute and convalescent COVID-19. Sources were T cells, B-cell-depleted T cells, or PBMCs; the material itself was cDNA or gDNA.

Per the germline V gene, CDR1 is SGHDN and CDR2 is FVKESK. V lost 0 bases to trimming and J lost 1 base, with 7 bases between them. The CDR3 has 15 residues. The source is a woman in her 70s with acute or convalescent COVID-19. The sequencing sample was made of peripheral blood. The chain links TRBV14 to TRBJ2-1; D remains unclear. CDR3 protein: CASSQDILSYNEQFF. The DNA for the CDR3 is TGTGCCAGCAGCCAAGATATCCTTTCCTACAATGAGCAGTTCTTC.